The present TCR beta chain was sequenced within a study of early T cells in non-severe SARS-CoV-2 infection. Across the whole study: Whole-blood bulk RNA, unsorted, was sequenced, and chains were unpaired.

Trimming cost V 5 bases and J 0 bases, with 7 bases left between them. The CDR3 length is 12 residues. Germline V lookup: CDR1 SQVTM, CDR2 ANQGSEA. TCRdb re-derived calls from the 5' RACE reads in MiXCR, one entry per CDR3 protein. This sample has around 64,000 distinct CDR3 sequences, with approximately 10% found just once. The receptor's source is an adult who was a healthcare worker with PCR-confirmed SARS-CoV-2 infection or an uninfected control (not recorded which). Sample: whole blood, taken at baseline. The chain combines TRBV29-1 with TRBJ1-2; the D is unclear. The CDR3 nucleotides are TGCAGCGTTTCTGGTGCTAACTATGGCTACACCTTC. This translates into CSVSGANYGYTF.